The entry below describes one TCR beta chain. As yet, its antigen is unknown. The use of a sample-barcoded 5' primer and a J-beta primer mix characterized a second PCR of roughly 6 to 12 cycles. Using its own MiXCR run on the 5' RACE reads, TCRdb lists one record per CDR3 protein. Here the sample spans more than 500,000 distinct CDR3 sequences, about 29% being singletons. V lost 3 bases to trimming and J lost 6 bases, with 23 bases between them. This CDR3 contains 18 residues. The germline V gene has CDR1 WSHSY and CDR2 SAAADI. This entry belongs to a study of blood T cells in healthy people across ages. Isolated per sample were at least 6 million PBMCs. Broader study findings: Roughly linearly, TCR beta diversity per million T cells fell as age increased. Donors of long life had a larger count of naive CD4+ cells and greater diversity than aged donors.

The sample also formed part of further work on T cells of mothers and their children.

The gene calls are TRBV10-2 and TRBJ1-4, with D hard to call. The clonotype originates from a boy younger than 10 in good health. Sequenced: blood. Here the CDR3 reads CASSELRLPVSRDEKLFF. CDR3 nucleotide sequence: TGCGCCAGCAGTGAACTCCGTTTACCCGTCTCGCGTGATGAAAAACTGTTTTTT.